This TCR beta chain was sequenced for a study of cytomegalovirus exposure and HLA in healthy donors. Study-wide results and limits: Among the sequence variants, a highly shared cluster was likely an artifact of sequencing. Later analysis revealed greater clonal expansion in HLA-associated TCR beta chains than in equally common others. The authors listed 150 to 200 TCR beta chains as cytomegalovirus-associated. Earlier results showed most TCR beta V segments being productive about 87% or about 30% of the time.

Turning to this clone: The antigen remains undetermined.

PCR used 60 Vbeta primers and 13 Jbeta primers. Repertoires were generated with immunoSEQ multiplex PCR, while TCRdb's copy carries only in-frame clones and drops some. This table holds about 160,000 clones, roughly four fifths found once. Deletions cut 1 base from V and 5 bases from J, with 12 bases between. CDR3 length: 14 residues. The V gene's germline CDR1 is KGHSH and CDR2 LQKENI. The specimen sequenced was PBMCs. This sequence joins TRBV18 and TRBJ2-7; D might be TRBD2 (5 bases). This receptor was identified in a man aged 45-65 years in good health and CMV-seropositive. CDR3 protein: CASSPQSGSDEQYF. DNA for the CDR3: TGTGCCAGCTCACCACAGTCGGGAAGCGACGAGCAGTACTTC. Drawing the rest from reference TRBV18 and TRBJ2-7, the complete variable domain is NAGVMQNPRHLVRRRGQEARLRCSPMKGHSHVYWYRQLPEEGLKFMVYLQKENIIDESGMPKERFSAEFPKEGPSILRIQQVVRGDSAAYFCASSPQSGSDEQYFGPGTRLTVT.